The text below deals with one TCR beta chain. The target of this receptor is not known. Per-base qualities were not stored, and no clone one base away is much larger. The immunoSEQ Assay, a bias-controlled multiplex PCR, was used to amplify TCRbeta CDR3 regions from genomic DNA. The paper's data handling went like this. The number of nucleated cells in each sample was estimated by amplification of reference gene primers within the assay. To quantify the absolute abundance of each unique TCRbeta CDR3 rearrangement, sequence reads were collapsed and filtered. For each sample, productive Simpson clonality was calculated as the square root of Simpson's diversity index over productive rearrangements. This is the immuneACCESS table as TCRdb keeps it, with only in-frame sequences that have V and J called. A part of the clones is gone; compared with another copy, unresolved V genes explain less than half, and the rest is unexplained. V, J and clone size reflect that table, while D and trimming were determined from the DNA. This sample has about 35,000 clones in its table, and more than 85% of those were observed once. About 2.2% of the sample rests with the top ten.

This record comes from a study of blood T cell repertoires in COVID-19 (dated by TCRdb to 2020 to 2021). The study in broad terms: Samples covering the acute and convalescent phases of COVID-19 were provided by collaborators in the United States, Italy and Spain. The material from the prospective study consisted of cDNA or gDNA derived from T cells, B-cell-depleted T cells, or PBMCs. Deeply sampled blood TCRbeta repertoires from subjects exposed to, actively infected with, or recovered from COVID-19 were included in the dataset. A freely available public database, intended as a resource for researchers studying the immune response to SARS-CoV-2, is where the repertoires were released. Samples came from the ongoing ImmuneRACE study (first 160 participants) plus 1,254 subjects from 6 global collaborators. Sample metadata almost always included a de-identified subject ID, COVID-19 status, age in years and sex. Where available, HLA class I and class II types were taken from metadata supplied by the sample provider and were not determined by assay-based typing. Broad study findings and their caveats: The quantity of clinical and demographic metadata differed by source and by participant and was supplied without curation.

The collaborating institutions used their own protocols to collect whole blood in K2EDTA tubes. For TCRbeta analysis, collaborators shipped samples as frozen whole blood, isolated PBMCs, or DNA extracted from either of those sample types. The germline V and J ends show losses of 4 bases and 4 bases respectively, and no gene match explains 4 bases of the junction. The germline V gene yields ENHRY for CDR1 and SYGVKD for CDR2. Measured from the cysteine to the phenylalanine, the CDR3 is 15 residues long. The entry retains the CDR3 DNA only, 45 bases that are in frame from base 1. The receptor was derived from a man aged 45 to 65 with active COVID-19. The rearranged segments are TRBV10-3 and TRBJ2-1; TRBD2 agrees with 10 junctional bases. Sequenced: peripheral blood. The DNA sequence reads TGTGCCATCAGTGGGTCAGCGGGAGGGTACAATGAGCAGTTCTTC. Its translation reads: CAISGSAGGYNEQFF.